This passage covers 3 T cell receptor beta chains from one sample sequenced in a study of blood T cell repertoires in COVID-19. The repertoire was sequenced with immunoSEQ multiplex PCR; TCRdb's copy has only in-frame clones and lacks some. The sample holds roughly 310,000 clones; 70% to 90% are singletons and the top ten take 3.5% to 4.5%. The sample consisted of peripheral blood. The source is a woman aged 50 to 60 with active or convalescent COVID-19.

This clone was seen a handful of times. The V gene is TRBV5-4, the J gene TRBJ1-6; 10 nucleotides match TRBD1. CDR3 length: 18 residues. The V gene's germline CDR1 is SGHNT and CDR2 YYREEE (reference sequence). Trimming cost V 5 bases and J 9 bases; bases outside gene matches: 17. The CDR3 protein is CASSLPGQGQFRGSPLHF. As DNA, the CDR3 is TGTGCCAGCAGTTTACCGGGACAGGGGCAATTCCGTGGTTCACCCCTCCACTTT.

This chain links TRBV14 with TRBJ1-1; 10 bases align to TRBD1. Germline assignment: CDR1 SGHDN and CDR2 FVKESK. This CDR3 contains 13 residues. V shed 4 bases, J shed 12 bases, and the junction held 8 bases outside the gene matches. CDR3 nucleotide sequence: TGTGCCAGCAGCCGAGGGGACAGGGGAGTAACTTTCTTT. Translating it yields CASSRGDRGVTFF.

This clone showed up just a few times. V usage is TRBV5-8 and J usage is TRBJ2-4, with 8 bases identical to TRBD2. The CDR3 spans 16 residues. V dropped 4 bases and J dropped 0; count of bases not matched to a gene: 6. Germline V gene lookup returns CDR1 SGHTS and CDR2 YDEGEE. The CDR3 DNA is TGTGCCAGCAGCCCCGAACTAGCGGTAGCCAAAAACATTCAGTACTTC. Its protein product is CASSPELAVAKNIQYF.